This T cell receptor beta chain originates from a study of blood T cell repertoires in COVID-19. Study background: Specimens from acute and convalescent COVID-19 originated in the United States, Italy and Spain. Nucleic acid was either cDNA or gDNA, and it came from T cells, B-cell-depleted T cells, or PBMCs.

Germline-derived CDR1 and CDR2 are MDHEN and SYDVKM. V lost 2 bases, J lost 0 bases, and 13 bases lay in between. This CDR3 region has 16 residues. In the study's own analysis: From reference gene primer amplification, estimates of nucleated cell counts were derived. Assay used: immunoSEQ multiplex PCR; TCRdb lists only in-frame clones, some missing. V, J and clone size reflect that table, while D and trimming were determined from the DNA. The table shows about 520,000 clones, with approximately 85% occurring only once. Material: peripheral blood. The sequence derives from a human donor in a cohort sampled during active COVID-19. V usage is TRBV28 and J usage is TRBJ1-2; possibly TRBD1 for D (5 bases). The CDR3 region has the DNA TGTGCCAGCAGTTTAATAGGGGAGGCTTCTAACTATGGCTACACCTTC. Amino acid sequence: CASSLIGEASNYGYTF.